The present TCR beta chain was sequenced within a study of vaccination effects on CD4 cells after COVID-19. General study results and limits: Vaccine- and infection-induced clones showed marked clonal contraction late following vaccination.

Using viral peptide pools, the ViraFEST assay grew out antigen-specific CD4+ T cells prior to sequencing. The culture ran for 10 days before CD4+ T cells were isolated. As their vaccination, participants received two doses of either BNT162b2 or mRNA-1273. PBMC were cultured at around 2 million per well with 10 IU/ml IL-2 and 7.5 to 10 ug/ml peptides. J lost 7 bases, V lost 1 base, and 7 bases had no gene match. CDR1 is SQVTM, CDR2 ANQGSEA, per germline. This CDR3 region has 15 residues. Measured with immunoSEQ multiplex PCR; TCRdb has only the in-frame clones, and not every one. The sample holds approximately 78,000 clones, 70% to 90% seen once. Points on this clone: Its antigen is unknown.

The source is a human donor who received a COVID-19 vaccine. Source: CD4+ T cells from PBMCs cultured with HCoV-229E spike peptides, taken after COVID-19 vaccination. The rearrangement uses TRBV29-1 and TRBJ2-3; TRBD1 agrees at 11 bases. CDR3 region: CSVEGGQGVWNTQYF. For the CDR3, the DNA is TGCAGCGTTGAAGGGGGACAGGGGGTGTGGAATACGCAGTATTTT.